The rows below give T cell receptor beta chains drawn from one sample of a study of blood T cell repertoires in COVID-19. Sequencing was performed with immunoSEQ multiplex PCR; in TCRdb, only in-frame clones are kept and a portion is missing. The table lists about 160,000 clones, 79% of them singletons. Material for sequencing was peripheral blood. The source of these receptors is a woman aged 55-70 years with COVID-19, enrolled during active disease. The CDR3 runs from the conserved cysteine through the conserved F or W. The order of the fields is J gene, D gene, clone size, V gene, CDR3 protein, CDR3 DNA. A D gene is named only where the DNA matches it firmly. Expanded clones are given a class, and other clones once, few, many or no size at all.

j_call: TRBJ2-1
d_call: -
clone_size: -
v_call: TRBV7-3
cdr3_aa: CASSLGGKNNEQFF
cdr3_nt: TGTGCCAGCAGCTTAGGAGGGAAAAACAATGAGCAGTTCTTC

j_call: TRBJ1-4
d_call: TRBD1
clone_size: -
v_call: TRBV5-1
cdr3_aa: CASSLAWTGGREKLFF
cdr3_nt: TGCGCCAGCAGCTTGGCTTGGACAGGTGGGCGTGAAAAACTGTTTTTT

j_call: TRBJ1-4
d_call: -
clone_size: -
v_call: TRBV7-2
cdr3_aa: CASSLREPPTNEKLFF
cdr3_nt: TGTGCCAGCAGCTTAAGGGAGCCGCCGACTAATGAAAAACTGTTTTTT

j_call: TRBJ1-4
d_call: TRBD1
clone_size: -
v_call: TRBV7-8
cdr3_aa: CASSSTGVKEKLFF
cdr3_nt: TGTGCCAGCAGTTCGACAGGGGTAAAGGAAAAACTGTTTTTT

j_call: TRBJ1-2
d_call: -
clone_size: once
v_call: TRBV27
cdr3_aa: CASSLSAREGYTF
cdr3_nt: TGTGCCAGCAGTTTAAGCGCCAGGGAAGGCTACACCTTC

j_call: TRBJ1-1
d_call: -
clone_size: -
v_call: TRBV5-1
cdr3_aa: CASSLATTGRVKTEAFF
cdr3_nt: TGCGCCAGCAGCTTGGCCACGACAGGTCGGGTAAAAACTGAAGCTTTCTTT

j_call: TRBJ2-2
d_call: -
clone_size: -
v_call: TRBV7-3
cdr3_aa: CASSLNPLMNTGELFF
cdr3_nt: TGTGCCAGCAGCTTAAATCCACTAATGAACACCGGGGAGCTGTTTTTT

j_call: TRBJ2-2
d_call: TRBD2
clone_size: few
v_call: TRBV24-1
cdr3_aa: CATGSGTSGSPPTGELFF
cdr3_nt: TGTGCCACCGGTTCCGGGACTAGCGGGAGTCCGCCCACCGGGGAGCTGTTTTTT

j_call: TRBJ1-1
d_call: -
clone_size: -
v_call: TRBV2
cdr3_aa: CASSEQVPQNTEAFF
cdr3_nt: TGTGCCAGCAGTGAGCAGGTTCCGCAGAACACTGAAGCTTTCTTT

j_call: TRBJ1-1
d_call: -
clone_size: -
v_call: TRBV14
cdr3_aa: CASSAGRVTEAFF
cdr3_nt: TGTGCCAGCAGCGCGGGGAGGGTCACTGAAGCTTTCTTT

j_call: TRBJ2-3
d_call: -
clone_size: -
v_call: TRBV5-1
cdr3_aa: CASSLIGGRRTDTQYF
cdr3_nt: TGCGCCAGCAGCTTGATCGGCGGGCGTCGCACAGATACGCAGTATTTT

j_call: TRBJ1-1
d_call: -
clone_size: -
v_call: TRBV5-8
cdr3_aa: CASSFFRQGSRGAEAFF
cdr3_nt: TGTGCCAGCAGCTTTTTCCGCCAGGGTTCTCGGGGGGCTGAAGCTTTCTTT

j_call: TRBJ1-3
d_call: -
clone_size: -
v_call: TRBV7-8
cdr3_aa: CASSFRGQAGNTIYF
cdr3_nt: TGTGCCAGCAGCTTCCGCGGACAAGCTGGAAACACCATATATTTT

j_call: TRBJ2-3
d_call: TRBD1
clone_size: -
v_call: TRBV7-9
cdr3_aa: CASSSPTGSTDTQYF
cdr3_nt: TGTGCCAGCAGCTCCCCGACAGGGAGCACAGATACGCAGTATTTT

j_call: TRBJ2-3
d_call: TRBD2
clone_size: -
v_call: TRBV3-1/TRBV3-2
cdr3_aa: CASSSVGRGALQYF
cdr3_nt: TGTGCCAGCAGCTCAGTCGGGCGGGGGGCCCTCCAGTATTTT

j_call: TRBJ2-2
d_call: TRBD1
clone_size: -
v_call: TRBV27
cdr3_aa: CASTGGKQGVPGELFF
cdr3_nt: TGTGCCAGCACTGGAGGAAAACAGGGGGTCCCCGGGGAGCTGTTTTTT

j_call: TRBJ2-1
d_call: TRBD2
clone_size: -
v_call: TRBV10-3
cdr3_aa: CAISETSDYNEQFF
cdr3_nt: TGTGCCATCAGTGAGACTAGCGACTACAATGAGCAGTTCTTC

j_call: TRBJ1-5
d_call: TRBD1
clone_size: once
v_call: TRBV9
cdr3_aa: CASSVGAGGLQPQHF
cdr3_nt: TGTGCCAGCAGCGTAGGAGCAGGGGGCCTTCAGCCCCAGCATTTT

j_call: TRBJ2-1
d_call: TRBD1
clone_size: -
v_call: TRBV29-1
cdr3_aa: CRGQGSDNEQFF
cdr3_nt: TGCAGAGGACAGGGGTCCGACAATGAGCAGTTCTTC

j_call: TRBJ2-1
d_call: -
clone_size: -
v_call: TRBV7-3
cdr3_aa: CASSLRLSDEQFF
cdr3_nt: TGTGCCAGCAGCTTAAGGCTCAGCGATGAGCAGTTCTTC

j_call: TRBJ1-1
d_call: -
clone_size: -
v_call: TRBV18
cdr3_aa: CASSNDKGRDTEAFF
cdr3_nt: TGTGCCAGCTCCAACGATAAGGGGAGGGACACTGAAGCTTTCTTT

j_call: TRBJ1-5
d_call: -
clone_size: -
v_call: TRBV21-1
cdr3_aa: CASHMGQGCQPQHF
cdr3_nt: TGTGCCAGCCACATGGGACAGGGCTGTCAGCCCCAGCATTTT

j_call: TRBJ1-5
d_call: -
clone_size: -
v_call: TRBV4-1
cdr3_aa: CASSPNPGEKNQPQHF
cdr3_nt: TGCGCCAGCAGCCCCAACCCAGGGGAGAAGAATCAGCCCCAGCATTTT

j_call: TRBJ2-3
d_call: TRBD2
clone_size: -
v_call: TRBV9
cdr3_aa: CASSNSLAGYTDTQYF
cdr3_nt: TGTGCCAGCAGCAATAGTTTAGCGGGGTACACAGATACGCAGTATTTT

j_call: TRBJ2-7
d_call: -
clone_size: -
v_call: TRBV9
cdr3_aa: CASSGGGTPAYEQYF
cdr3_nt: TGTGCCAGCAGCGGAGGCGGGACTCCGGCCTACGAGCAGTACTTC

j_call: TRBJ1-2
d_call: TRBD1
clone_size: once
v_call: TRBV5-4
cdr3_aa: CASSPVRQGGQNYGYTF
cdr3_nt: TGTGCCAGCAGCCCTGTCCGACAGGGGGGGCAGAACTATGGCTACACCTTC

j_call: TRBJ1-5
d_call: -
clone_size: once
v_call: TRBV15
cdr3_aa: CATSREGQLFYQPQHF
cdr3_nt: TGTGCCACCAGCAGAGAGGGGCAATTGTTCTATCAGCCCCAGCATTTT

j_call: TRBJ2-7
d_call: TRBD1
clone_size: -
v_call: TRBV19
cdr3_aa: CASSKGQGGGYEQYF
cdr3_nt: TGTGCCAGTAGTAAAGGACAGGGCGGCGGGTACGAGCAGTACTTC

j_call: TRBJ1-1
d_call: TRBD1
clone_size: -
v_call: TRBV19
cdr3_aa: CASSTLGQMNTEAFF
cdr3_nt: TGTGCCAGTAGTACCCTGGGACAGATGAACACTGAAGCTTTCTTT

j_call: TRBJ2-2
d_call: -
clone_size: -
v_call: TRBV10-1
cdr3_aa: CASSVGHGDTGELFF
cdr3_nt: TGCGCCAGCAGCGTAGGCCACGGGGACACCGGGGAGCTGTTTTTT

j_call: TRBJ2-2
d_call: TRBD2
clone_size: -
v_call: TRBV13
cdr3_aa: CASSFREWLAGENTGELFF
cdr3_nt: TGTGCCAGCAGCTTCAGGGAGTGGCTAGCGGGGGAGAACACCGGGGAGCTGTTTTTT